One and the same sample provided the 17 T cell receptor beta chains below, sequenced in a study of blood T cell repertoires in COVID-19. Here immunoSEQ multiplex PCR was the method, and the copy in TCRdb shows in-frame clones only, minus some. Of 300,000 to 350,000 clones listed, approximately 88% are singletons. The specimen sequenced was PBMCs or T cells enriched from blood (not recorded which). The receptors stem from a man aged 25 to 40 who had recovered from COVID-19.

This clone was found once. The chain joins TRBV5-5 to TRBJ2-7; D not resolved. The germline gives CDR1 SGHKS, CDR2 YYEKEE (reference sequence). Between the trimmed V and J ends, which lost 2 bases and 2 bases, there was a span of 14 bases. This CDR3 is built from 15 residues. CDR3 region: CASSLLSAGTYEQYF. CDR3 bases: TGTGCCAGCAGCTTATTGAGTGCAGGTACCTACGAGCAGTACTTC.

V is TRBV19 and J is TRBJ2-2; D call uncertain. Trimming removed 3 bases at V and 6 bases at J, with 5 bases between. The germline V gene encodes CDR1 LNHDA and CDR2 SQIVND (reference sequence). This CDR3 is 12 amino acids long. The DNA of the CDR3 is TGTGCCAGTAGTATGAGCCCCGGGGAGCTGTTTTTT. It yields the protein CASSMSPGELFF.

The V and J genes are TRBV5-1 and TRBJ2-1; 10 positions agree with TRBD2. The germline CDR1 and CDR2 sequences are SGHRS and YFSETQ. V lost 0 bases to trimming and J lost 10 bases; unmatched junction nucleotides: 7. The CDR3 length is 15 residues. The CDR3 DNA follows: TGCGCCAGCAGCTTGGGAGCTAGCGGGGGTGGGGAGCAGTTCTTC. This sequence encodes CASSLGASGGGEQFF.

The chain couples TRBV11-2 to TRBJ1-1; D gene unclear. Germline assignment: CDR1 SGHAT and CDR2 FQNNGV. Trimming removed 5 bases from V and 7 bases from J, with 17 bases in between. This CDR3 is 14 amino acids long. CDR3 DNA: TGTGCCAGCAGCCTCACCGTCAGTCGATTTGAAGCTTTCTTT. Amino acids: CASSLTVSRFEAFF.

The chain is built from TRBV12-3 or TRBV12-4 and TRBJ2-5; the match to TRBD2 covers 9 bases. Trimming removed 7 bases from V and 5 bases from J; junction bases left unmatched: 5. CDR3 length equals 13 residues. In DNA form, the CDR3 reads TGTGCCAGCACTGGACTAGCGTCGGAGACCCAGTACTTC. This encodes CASTGLASETQYF.

This chain connects TRBV3-1 (or the pseudogene TRBV3-2) to TRBJ2-1; D is perhaps TRBD2 (6 bases). Germline V lookup: CDR1 LGHDT, CDR2 YNNKEL (reference sequence). The V end lost 4 bases, the J end lost 6 bases, and 7 bases lay between the germline ends. CDR3 length: 12 residues. The CDR3 sequence is CASSRSGNEQFF. The CDR3 DNA reads as TGTGCCAGCAGCCGTAGCGGCAATGAGCAGTTCTTC.

A few counts support this clone. The V and J genes are TRBV29-1 and TRBJ2-2; TRBD2 matches 10 bases. The V and J ends lost 6 bases and 6 bases, in that order; junction bases with no gene match: 7. Germline V lookup: CDR1 SQVTM, CDR2 ANQGSEA. This CDR3 has 14 residues. The CDR3 DNA reads as TGCAGCGTCCCTAGCGGGGGTGATGCCGGGGAGCTGTTTTTT. It specifies CSVPSGGDAGELFF.

V and J are TRBV7-6 and TRBJ1-1, with 8 nucleotides matching TRBD1. V trimming: 5 bases; J trimming: 0 bases; junction bases outside the gene matches: 8. Germline CDR1 SGHVS, CDR2 FNYEAQ. This CDR3 comprises 16 residues. In nucleotides, the CDR3 is TGTGCCAGCAGCCTACCCACAGGGGGAATGAACACTGAAGCTTTCTTT. The encoded protein is CASSLPTGGMNTEAFF.

The rearrangement links TRBV2 to TRBJ1-2, with TRBD1 matching over 7 bases. The CDR3 has 14 amino acids. Looked up from germline, CDR1 is SNHLY and CDR2 is FYNNEI. The J segment lost 4 bases and the V segment lost 4 bases, leaving 6 bases of the junction unmatched. The CDR3 DNA sequence: TGTGCCAGCAGTGTATTGAGGGACAGCTATGGCTACACCTTC. Amino acid sequence: CASSVLRDSYGYTF.

This sequence joins TRBV30 and TRBJ1-6; 8 nucleotides match TRBD1. Germline-derived CDR1 and CDR2 are GTSNPN and SVGIG (reference sequence). The CDR3 has 14 residues. V gave up 0 bases and J gave up 8 bases; unmatched junction bases: 3. This chain's CDR3 is CAWSVTGADSPLHF. DNA of the CDR3: TGTGCCTGGAGTGTGACAGGGGCTGATTCACCCCTCCACTTT.

Regarding this clone: Sequence at one end of the junction differs from germline and may be a read error. This chain connects TRBV5-1 to TRBJ2-5; D may be TRBD1 (6 bases). CDR3 length: 13 amino acids. The V gene's germline CDR1 is SGHRS and CDR2 YFSETQ. CDR3 coding DNA: TGCGCCAGCAGTCCCACGCCTCGGGACATGGTGGACTTC. It is translated as CASSPTPRDMVDF. Combining the CDR3 with reference TRBV5-1 and TRBJ2-5 gives the whole variable domain KAGVTQTPRYLIKTRGQQVTLSCSPISGHRSVSWYQQTPGQGLQFLFEYFSETQRNKGNFPGRFSGRQFSNSRSEMNVSTLELGDSALYLCASSPTPRDMVDFGPGTRLLVL.

The gene calls are TRBV21-1 and TRBJ1-2; TRBD1, the table's D call, lacks a check against the DNA. TRBV21-1 is shown as a pseudogene. The CDR3 totals 16 residues. CDR3 protein: CASSRQGALSNYGYTF. The CDR3 nucleotides read TGTGCCAGCAGCAGACAGGGGGCCCTAAGTAACTATGGCTACACCTTC.

The CDR3 region has the DNA TGTGCCAGCAGCTTAGAGGGGAACATTCAGTACTTC. Protein: CASSLEGNIQYF. The chain combines TRBV7-9 with TRBJ2-4, with TRBD1 as a possible D gene (5 bases). The CDR3 is 12 amino acids. Trimming took 1 base from V and 7 from J, leaving 5 bases between them. Germline V gene sequence: CDR1 SEHNR, CDR2 FQNEAQ (reference sequence).

The chain is built from TRBV28 and TRBJ2-7; 11 bases are shared with TRBD1. Germline V lookup: CDR1 MDHEN, CDR2 SYDVKM. V lost 6 bases and J lost 4; bases outside the gene matches: 8. This CDR3 region has 15 residues. CDR3 DNA sequence: TGTGCCAGCAGGGCCGGGGACAGGGGGAGGTACGAGCAGTACTTC. Its protein is CASRAGDRGRYEQYF.

The chain links TRBV2 to TRBJ2-1; 10 bases are shared with TRBD2. V was pared by 4 bases and J by 7 bases, with 7 bases of the junction left unmatched. Germline loops: CDR1 SNHLY, CDR2 FYNNEI. This CDR3 contains 15 residues. The CDR3 DNA sequence: TGTGCCAGCAGTGTACTAGCGGGGATGAAAAATGAGCAGTTCTTC. It translates to CASSVLAGMKNEQFF.

The genes are TRBV28 and TRBJ2-6; 8 bases map to TRBD2. Germline V gives CDR1 MDHEN, CDR2 SYDVKM. The CDR3 loop spans 19 amino acids. V was clipped by 4 bases and J by 0 bases; unmatched bases: 11. DNA of the CDR3: TGTGCCAGCAGTTGGGCCGGGACTAGTCATCCCTCTGGGGCCAACGTCCTGACTTTC. Protein: CASSWAGTSHPSGANVLTF.

The chain links TRBV19 to TRBJ2-2; TRBD1 matches 11 bases. The V segment lost 5 bases and the J segment 4 bases; nucleotides outside the gene matches: 9. This CDR3 has 17 residues. CDR1 is LNHDA, CDR2 SQIVND, per germline (reference sequence). CDR3 in DNA: TGTGCCAGTAGTTCGGACAGGGGGCAGACTAGCACCGGGGAGCTGTTTTTT. It is translated as CASSSDRGQTSTGELFF.